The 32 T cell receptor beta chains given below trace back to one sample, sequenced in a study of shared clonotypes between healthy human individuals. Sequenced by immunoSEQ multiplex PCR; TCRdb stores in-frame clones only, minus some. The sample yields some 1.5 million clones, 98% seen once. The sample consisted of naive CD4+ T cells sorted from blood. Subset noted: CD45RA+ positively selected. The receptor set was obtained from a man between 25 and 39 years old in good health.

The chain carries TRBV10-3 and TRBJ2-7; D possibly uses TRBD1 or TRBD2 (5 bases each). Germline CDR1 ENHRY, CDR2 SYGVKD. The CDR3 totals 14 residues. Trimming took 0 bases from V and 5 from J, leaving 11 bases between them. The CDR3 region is CAISESRGPNEQYF. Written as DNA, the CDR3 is TGTGCCATCAGTGAGTCGAGGGGACCCAACGAGCAGTACTTC.

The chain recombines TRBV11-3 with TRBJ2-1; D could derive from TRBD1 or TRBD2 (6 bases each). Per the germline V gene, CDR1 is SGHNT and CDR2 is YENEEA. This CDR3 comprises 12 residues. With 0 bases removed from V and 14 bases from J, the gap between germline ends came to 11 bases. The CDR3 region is CASSLEGGTEFF. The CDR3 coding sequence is TGTGCCAGCAGCTTAGAAGGGGGGACGGAGTTCTTC.

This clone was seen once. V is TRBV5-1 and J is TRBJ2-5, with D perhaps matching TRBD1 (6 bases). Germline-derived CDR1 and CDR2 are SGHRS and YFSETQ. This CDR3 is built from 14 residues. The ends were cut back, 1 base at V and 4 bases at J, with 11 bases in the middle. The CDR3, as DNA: TGCGCCAGCAGCTTGCAGGACAGAGCAGAGACCCAGTACTTC. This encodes CASSLQDRAETQYF.

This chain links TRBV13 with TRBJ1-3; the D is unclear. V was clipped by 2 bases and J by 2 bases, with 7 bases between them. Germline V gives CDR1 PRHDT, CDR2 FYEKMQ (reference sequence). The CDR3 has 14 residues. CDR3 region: CASSLRSAGNTIYF. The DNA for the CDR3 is TGTGCCAGCAGCTTACGCAGCGCTGGAAACACCATATATTTT.

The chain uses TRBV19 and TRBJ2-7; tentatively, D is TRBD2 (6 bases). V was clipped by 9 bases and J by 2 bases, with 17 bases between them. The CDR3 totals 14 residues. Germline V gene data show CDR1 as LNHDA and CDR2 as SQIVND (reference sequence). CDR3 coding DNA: TGTGCCAGCCAGGAACCCCTAGCGCCCTACGAGCAGTACTTC. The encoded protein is CASQEPLAPYEQYF.

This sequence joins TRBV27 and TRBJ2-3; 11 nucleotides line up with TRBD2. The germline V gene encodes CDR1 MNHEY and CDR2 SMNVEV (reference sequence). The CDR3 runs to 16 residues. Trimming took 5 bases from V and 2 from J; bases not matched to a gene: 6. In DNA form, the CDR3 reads TGTGCCAGCAGTGTCCTAGCGGGAGGTTCCACAGATACGCAGTATTTT. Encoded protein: CASSVLAGGSTDTQYF.

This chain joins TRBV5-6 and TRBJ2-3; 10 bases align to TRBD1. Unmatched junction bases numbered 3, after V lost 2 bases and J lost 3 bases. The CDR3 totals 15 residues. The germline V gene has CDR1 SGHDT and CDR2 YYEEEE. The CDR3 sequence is CASSFRGQGTDTQYF. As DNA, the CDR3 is TGTGCCAGCAGCTTCCGGGGACAGGGGACAGATACGCAGTATTTT.

CDR3: CASTKGKGQGTYEQYF. The CDR3 DNA is TGTGCCAGCACCAAAGGGAAGGGACAGGGCACCTACGAGCAGTACTTC. The chain couples TRBV11-2 to TRBJ2-7, with 9 bases fitting TRBD1. The V and J ends lost 7 bases and 2 bases, in that order; junction bases with no gene match: 12. The CDR3 totals 16 residues. Looked up from germline, CDR1 is SGHAT and CDR2 is FQNNGV. Based on the CDR3 plus reference TRBV11-2 and TRBJ2-7, the full variable domain is EAGVAQSPRYKIIEKRQSVAFWCNPISGHATLYWYQQILGQGPKLLIQFQNNGVVDDSQLPKDRFSAERLKGVDSTLKIQPAKLEDSAVYLCASTKGKGQGTYEQYFGPGTRLTVT.

CDR3 sequence reads: CASSPGTQYEQYF. The CDR3 bases are TGTGCCAGCTCACCAGGGACTCAGTACGAGCAGTACTTC. The chain joins TRBV18 to TRBJ2-7, with a tentative D call TRBD2 (6 bases). Looked up from germline, CDR1 is KGHSH and CDR2 is LQKENI. Trimming stripped 2 bases from V and 4 bases from J, with 9 bases between. The CDR3 has 13 amino acids.

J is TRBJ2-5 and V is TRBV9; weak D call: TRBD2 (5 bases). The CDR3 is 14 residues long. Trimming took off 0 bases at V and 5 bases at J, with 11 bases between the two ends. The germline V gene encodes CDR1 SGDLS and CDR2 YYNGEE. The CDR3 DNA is TGTGCCAGCAGCGTAGCGGAGAGGGCGGAGACCCAGTACTTC. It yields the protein CASSVAERAETQYF.

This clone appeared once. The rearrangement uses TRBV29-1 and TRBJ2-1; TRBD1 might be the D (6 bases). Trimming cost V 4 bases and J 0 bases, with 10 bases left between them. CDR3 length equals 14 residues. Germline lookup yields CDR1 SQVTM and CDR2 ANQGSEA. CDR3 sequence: CSVAPGASYNEQFF. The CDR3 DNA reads TGCAGCGTTGCCCCAGGGGCCTCCTACAATGAGCAGTTCTTC.

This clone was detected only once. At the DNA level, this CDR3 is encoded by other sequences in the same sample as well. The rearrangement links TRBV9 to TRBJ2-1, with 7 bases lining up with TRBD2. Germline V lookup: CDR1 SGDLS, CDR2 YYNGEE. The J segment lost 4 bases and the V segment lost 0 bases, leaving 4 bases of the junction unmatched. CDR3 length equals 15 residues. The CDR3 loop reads CASSVVGGGYNEQFF. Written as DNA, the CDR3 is TGTGCCAGCAGCGTAGTTGGGGGAGGGTACAATGAGCAGTTCTTC.

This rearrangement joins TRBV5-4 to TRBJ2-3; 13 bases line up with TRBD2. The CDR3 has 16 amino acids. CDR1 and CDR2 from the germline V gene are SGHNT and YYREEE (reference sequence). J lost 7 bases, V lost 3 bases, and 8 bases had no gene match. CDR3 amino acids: CASSSGLAGFGNTQYF. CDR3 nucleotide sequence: TGTGCCAGCAGCTCGGGACTAGCGGGATTCGGGAATACGCAGTATTTT.

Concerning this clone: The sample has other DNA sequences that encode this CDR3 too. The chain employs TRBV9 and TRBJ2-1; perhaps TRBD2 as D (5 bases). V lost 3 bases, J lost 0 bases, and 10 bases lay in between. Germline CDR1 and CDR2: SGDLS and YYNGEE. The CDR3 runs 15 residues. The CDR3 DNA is TGTGCCAGCAGCGCAGCGGTCAGCTCCTACAATGAGCAGTTCTTC. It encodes CASSAAVSSYNEQFF.

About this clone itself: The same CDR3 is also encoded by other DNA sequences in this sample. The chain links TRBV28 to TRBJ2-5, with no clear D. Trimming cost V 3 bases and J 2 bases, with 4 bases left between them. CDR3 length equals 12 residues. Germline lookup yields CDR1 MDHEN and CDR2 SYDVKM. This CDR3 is CASSLGQETQYF. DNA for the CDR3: TGTGCCAGCAGTTTGGGACAAGAGACCCAGTACTTC.

CDR3 bases: TGCGCCAGCAGCTTGACTAGGGACGAGCAGTACTTC. Translating gives CASSLTRDEQYF. This chain connects TRBV5-1 to TRBJ2-7; maybe TRBD2 (5 bases). V shed 1 base and J shed 5 bases, with 7 bases lying between them. CDR3 length: 12 residues. Per germline, CDR1 SGHRS and CDR2 YFSETQ. Full variable domain (rest looked up from reference TRBV5-1 and TRBJ2-7): KAGVTQTPRYLIKTRGQQVTLSCSPISGHRSVSWYQQTPGQGLQFLFEYFSETQRNKGNFPGRFSGRQFSNSRSEMNVSTLELGDSALYLCASSLTRDEQYFGPGTRLTVT.

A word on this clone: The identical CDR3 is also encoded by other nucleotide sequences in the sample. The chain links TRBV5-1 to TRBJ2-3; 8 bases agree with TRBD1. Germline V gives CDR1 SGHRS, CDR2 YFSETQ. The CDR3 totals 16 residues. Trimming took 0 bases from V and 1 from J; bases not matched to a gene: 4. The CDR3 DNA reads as TGCGCCAGCAGCTTGGTTGGACAGGGAGGCACAGATACGCAGTATTTT. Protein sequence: CASSLVGQGGTDTQYF.

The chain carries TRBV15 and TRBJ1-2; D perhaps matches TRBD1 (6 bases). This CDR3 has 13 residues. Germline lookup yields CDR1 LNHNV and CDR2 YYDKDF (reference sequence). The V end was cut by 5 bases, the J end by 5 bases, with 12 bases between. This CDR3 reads CATSLQGGYGYTF. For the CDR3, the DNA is TGTGCCACCAGCTTACAGGGAGGATATGGCTACACCTTC.

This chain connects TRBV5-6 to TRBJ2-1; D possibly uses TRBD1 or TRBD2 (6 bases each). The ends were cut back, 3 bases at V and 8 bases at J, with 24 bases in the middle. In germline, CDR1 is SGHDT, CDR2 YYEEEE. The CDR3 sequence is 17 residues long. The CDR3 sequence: CASSSPGRWGLLDEQFF. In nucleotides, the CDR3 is TGTGCCAGCAGCTCACCAGGGAGGTGGGGGCTTTTGGATGAGCAGTTCTTC.

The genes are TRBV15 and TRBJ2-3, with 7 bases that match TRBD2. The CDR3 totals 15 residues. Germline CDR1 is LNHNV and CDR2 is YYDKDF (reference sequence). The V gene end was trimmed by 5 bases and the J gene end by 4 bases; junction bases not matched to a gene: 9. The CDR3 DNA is TGTGCCACCAGCCAACGTGGGGGGGTTCCAGATACGCAGTATTTT. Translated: CATSQRGGVPDTQYF. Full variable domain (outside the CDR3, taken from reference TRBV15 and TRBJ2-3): DAMVIQNPRYQVTQFGKPVTLSCSQTLNHNVMYWYQQKSSQAPKLLFHYYDKDFNNEADTPDNFQSRRPNTSFCFLDIRSPGLGDTAMYLCATSQRGGVPDTQYFGPGTRLTVL.

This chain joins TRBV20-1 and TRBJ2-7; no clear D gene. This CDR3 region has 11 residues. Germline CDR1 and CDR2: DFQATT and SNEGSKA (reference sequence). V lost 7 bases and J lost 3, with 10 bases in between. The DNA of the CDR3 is TGCAGTGTGGAGATAAACTACGAGCAGTACTTC. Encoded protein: CSVEINYEQYF.

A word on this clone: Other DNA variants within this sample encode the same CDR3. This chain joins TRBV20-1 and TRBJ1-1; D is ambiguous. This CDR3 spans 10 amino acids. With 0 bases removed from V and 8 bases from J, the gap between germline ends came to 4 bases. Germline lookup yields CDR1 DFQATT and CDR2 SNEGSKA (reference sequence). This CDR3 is CSARDGEAFF. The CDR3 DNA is TGCAGTGCTAGAGACGGGGAAGCTTTCTTT.

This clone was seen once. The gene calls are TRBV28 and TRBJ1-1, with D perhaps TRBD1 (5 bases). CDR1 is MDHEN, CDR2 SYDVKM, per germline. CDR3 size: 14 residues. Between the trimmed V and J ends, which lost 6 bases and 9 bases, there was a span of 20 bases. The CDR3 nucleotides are TGTGCCAGCAGCCCGGTGGCCAGGGCATCTAAAGCTTTCTTT. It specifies CASSPVARASKAFF.

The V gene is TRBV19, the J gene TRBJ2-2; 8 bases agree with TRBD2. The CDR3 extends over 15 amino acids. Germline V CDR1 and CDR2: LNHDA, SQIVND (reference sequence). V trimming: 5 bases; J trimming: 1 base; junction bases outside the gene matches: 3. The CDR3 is CASSLLAVNTGELFF. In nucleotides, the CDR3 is TGTGCCAGTAGTTTACTAGCGGTGAACACCGGGGAGCTGTTTTTT.

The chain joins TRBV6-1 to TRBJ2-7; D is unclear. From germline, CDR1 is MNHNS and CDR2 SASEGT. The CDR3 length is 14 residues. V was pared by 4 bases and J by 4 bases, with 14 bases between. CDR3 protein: CASSVAIVRYEQYF. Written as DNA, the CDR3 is TGTGCCAGCAGTGTGGCGATAGTACGGTACGAGCAGTACTTC.

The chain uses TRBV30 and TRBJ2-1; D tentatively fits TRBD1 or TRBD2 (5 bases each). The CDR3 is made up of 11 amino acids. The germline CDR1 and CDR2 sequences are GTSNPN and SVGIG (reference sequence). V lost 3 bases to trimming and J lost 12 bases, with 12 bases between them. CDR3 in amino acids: CAWRMRGRQFF. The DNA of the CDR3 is TGTGCCTGGAGGATGAGGGGCAGGCAGTTCTTC.

CDR3: CASSFSGTRLNEQFF. The CDR3 nucleotides are TGTGCCAGCAGCTTTTCCGGGACTAGGTTGAATGAGCAGTTCTTC. The chain combines TRBV5-4 with TRBJ2-1; 8 nucleotides align to TRBD2. Germline V gene lookup returns CDR1 SGHNT and CDR2 YYREEE (reference sequence). The CDR3 spans 15 residues. Trimming at V came to 2 bases and at J to 7 bases, leaving 8 bases not matched to a gene.

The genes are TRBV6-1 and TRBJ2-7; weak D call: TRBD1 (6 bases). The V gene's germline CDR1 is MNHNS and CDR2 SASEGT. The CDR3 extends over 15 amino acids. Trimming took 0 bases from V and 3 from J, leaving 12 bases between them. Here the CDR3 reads CASSEARQVVYEQYF. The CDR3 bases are TGTGCCAGCAGTGAAGCCCGACAGGTGGTCTACGAGCAGTACTTC.

DNA for the CDR3: TGTGCCAGCAGCCGGACTAGCGGAAGTACGCAGTATTTT. Protein sequence: CASSRTSGSTQYF. The rearrangement joins TRBV7-3 to TRBJ2-3; 10 bases fit TRBD2. The CDR3 runs 13 residues. V shed 5 bases, J shed 8 bases, and the junction held 4 bases outside the gene matches. Germline V gene lookup returns CDR1 SGHTA and CDR2 FQGTGA.

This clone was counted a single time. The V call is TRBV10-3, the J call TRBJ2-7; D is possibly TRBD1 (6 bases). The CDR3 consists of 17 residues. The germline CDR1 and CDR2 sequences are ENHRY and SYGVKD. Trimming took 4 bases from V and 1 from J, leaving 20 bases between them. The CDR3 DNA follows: TGTGCCATCAGTGTAGGGGGACGAGGGAGAATTTCCTACGAGCAGTACTTC. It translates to CAISVGGRGRISYEQYF.

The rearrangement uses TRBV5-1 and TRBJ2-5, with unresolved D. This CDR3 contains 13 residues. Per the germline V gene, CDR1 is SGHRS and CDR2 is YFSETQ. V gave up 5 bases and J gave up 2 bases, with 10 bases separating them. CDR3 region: CASRLRSQETQYF. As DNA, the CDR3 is TGCGCCAGCAGACTGAGGAGTCAAGAGACCCAGTACTTC.

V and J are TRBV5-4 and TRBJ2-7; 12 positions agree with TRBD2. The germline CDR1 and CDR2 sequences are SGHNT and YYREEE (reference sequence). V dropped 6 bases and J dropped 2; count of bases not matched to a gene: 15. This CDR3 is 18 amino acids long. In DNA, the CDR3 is TGTGCCAGCATCTCGTGGTTATCACTAGCGGGAGGTCCCTACGAGCAGTACTTC. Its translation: CASISWLSLAGGPYEQYF.